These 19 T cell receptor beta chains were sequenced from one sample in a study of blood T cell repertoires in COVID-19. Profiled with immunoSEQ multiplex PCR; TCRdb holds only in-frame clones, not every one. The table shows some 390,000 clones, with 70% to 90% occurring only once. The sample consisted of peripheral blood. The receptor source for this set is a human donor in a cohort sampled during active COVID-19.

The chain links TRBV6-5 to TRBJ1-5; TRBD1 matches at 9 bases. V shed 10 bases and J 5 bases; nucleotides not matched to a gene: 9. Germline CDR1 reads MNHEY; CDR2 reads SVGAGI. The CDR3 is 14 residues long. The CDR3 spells CANSPGQGYQPQHF. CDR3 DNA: TGTGCCAACTCTCCGGGACAGGGTTATCAGCCCCAGCATTTT.

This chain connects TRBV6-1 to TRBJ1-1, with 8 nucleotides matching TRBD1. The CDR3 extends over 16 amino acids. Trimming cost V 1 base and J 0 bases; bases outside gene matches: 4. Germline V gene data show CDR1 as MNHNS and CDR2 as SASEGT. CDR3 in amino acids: CASSEDKTGVNTEAFF. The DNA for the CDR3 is TGTGCCAGCAGTGAAGATAAGACAGGGGTGAACACTGAAGCTTTCTTT.

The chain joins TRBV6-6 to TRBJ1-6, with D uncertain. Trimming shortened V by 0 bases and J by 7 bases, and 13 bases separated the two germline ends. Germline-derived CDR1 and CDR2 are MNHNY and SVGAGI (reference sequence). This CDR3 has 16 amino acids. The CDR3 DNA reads TGTGCCAGCAGTTACTCGACTCCTGACGGCAATTCACCCCTCCACTTT. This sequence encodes CASSYSTPDGNSPLHF.

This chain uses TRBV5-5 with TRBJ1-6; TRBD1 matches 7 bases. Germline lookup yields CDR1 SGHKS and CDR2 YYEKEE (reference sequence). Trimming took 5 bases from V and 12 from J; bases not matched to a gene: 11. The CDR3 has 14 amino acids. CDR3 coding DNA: TGTGCCAGCAGGTCGGGGACAGCGCGAGGACCCCTCCACTTT. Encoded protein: CASRSGTARGPLHF.

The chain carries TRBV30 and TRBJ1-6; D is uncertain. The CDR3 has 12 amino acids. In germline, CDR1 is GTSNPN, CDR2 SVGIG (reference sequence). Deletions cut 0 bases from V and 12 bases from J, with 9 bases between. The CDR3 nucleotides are TGTGCCTGGAGTGTCGGCGGGAAACCCCTCCACTTT. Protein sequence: CAWSVGGKPLHF.

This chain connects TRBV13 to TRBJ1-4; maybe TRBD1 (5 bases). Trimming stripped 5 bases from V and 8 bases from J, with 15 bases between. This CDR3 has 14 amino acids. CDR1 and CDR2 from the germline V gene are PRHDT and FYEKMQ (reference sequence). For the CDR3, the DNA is TGTGCCAGCAGCACAGGACACGGACGAGAAAAACTGTTTTTT. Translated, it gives CASSTGHGREKLFF.

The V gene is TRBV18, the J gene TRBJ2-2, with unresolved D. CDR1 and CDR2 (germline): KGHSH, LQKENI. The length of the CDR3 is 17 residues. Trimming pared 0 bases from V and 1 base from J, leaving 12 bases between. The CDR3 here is CASSPPELEMNTGELFF. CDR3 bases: TGTGCCAGCTCACCACCCGAACTCGAGATGAACACCGGGGAGCTGTTTTTT. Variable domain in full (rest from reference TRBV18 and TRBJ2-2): NAGVMQNPRHLVRRRGQEARLRCSPMKGHSHVYWYRQLPEEGLKFMVYLQKENIIDESGMPKERFSAEFPKEGPSILRIQQVVRGDSAAYFCASSPPELEMNTGELFFGEGSRLTVL.

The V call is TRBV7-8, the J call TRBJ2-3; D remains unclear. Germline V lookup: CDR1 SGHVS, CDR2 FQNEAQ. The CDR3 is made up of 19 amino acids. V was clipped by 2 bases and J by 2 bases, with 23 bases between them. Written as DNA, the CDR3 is TGTGCCAGCAGCTTATTGCAGAGCCCTATAGCAGACTCCACAGATACGCAGTATTTT. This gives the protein CASSLLQSPIADSTDTQYF.

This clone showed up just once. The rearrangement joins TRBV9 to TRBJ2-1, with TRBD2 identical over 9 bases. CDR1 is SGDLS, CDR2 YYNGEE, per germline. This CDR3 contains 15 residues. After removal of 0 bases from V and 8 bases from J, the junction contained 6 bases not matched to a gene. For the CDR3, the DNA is TGTGCCAGCAGCGTAGGTGGCGGGGGGGCCTATGAGCAGTTCTTC. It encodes CASSVGGGGAYEQFF.

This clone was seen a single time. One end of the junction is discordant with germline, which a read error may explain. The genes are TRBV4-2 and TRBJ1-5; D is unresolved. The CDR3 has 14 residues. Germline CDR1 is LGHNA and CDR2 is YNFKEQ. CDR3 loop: CASSQAGFNQPQHF. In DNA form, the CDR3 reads TGTGCCAGCAGTCAAGCCGGTTTCAATCAGCCCCAGCATTTT.

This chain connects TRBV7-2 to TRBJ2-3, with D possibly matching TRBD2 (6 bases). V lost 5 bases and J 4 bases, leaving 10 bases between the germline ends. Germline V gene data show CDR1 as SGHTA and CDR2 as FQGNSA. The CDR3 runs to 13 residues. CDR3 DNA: TGTGCCAGCAGCCTGACTAGGTCAGATACGCAGTATTTT. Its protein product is CASSLTRSDTQYF.

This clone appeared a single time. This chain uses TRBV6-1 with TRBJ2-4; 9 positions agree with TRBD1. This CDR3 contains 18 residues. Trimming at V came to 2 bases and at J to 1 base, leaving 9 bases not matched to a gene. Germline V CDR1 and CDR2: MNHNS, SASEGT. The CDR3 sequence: CASSELTGGPNAKNIQYF. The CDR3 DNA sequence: TGTGCCAGCAGTGAATTGACAGGGGGACCCAACGCCAAAAACATTCAGTACTTC.

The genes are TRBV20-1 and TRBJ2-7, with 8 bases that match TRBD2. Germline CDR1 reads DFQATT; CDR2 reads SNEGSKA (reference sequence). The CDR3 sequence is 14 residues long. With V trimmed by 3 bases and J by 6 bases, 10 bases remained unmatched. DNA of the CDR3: TGCAGTGCTAGTTCGGCCAGCGGGAGTCGCGAGCAGTACTTC. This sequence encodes CSASSASGSREQYF.

The CDR3 reads CASSNTEGQPQHF. The CDR3 nucleotides read TGTGCCAGTAGTAATACGGAGGGCCAGCCCCAGCATTTT. The rearrangement uses TRBV19 and TRBJ1-5; D remains unclear. The length of the CDR3 is 13 residues. V was trimmed by 4 bases and J by 7 bases, leaving 11 bases between them. CDR1 LNHDA and CDR2 SQIVND come from the germline V gene (reference sequence).

CDR3 nucleotide sequence: TGTGCCACCAGCAGAGATGAGGCTAGCGGGGGGGGCAAAGAGACCCAGTACTTC. Its protein is CATSRDEASGGGKETQYF. The chain combines TRBV15 with TRBJ2-5; TRBD2 matches at 12 bases. The V and J ends lost 0 bases and 3 bases, in that order; junction bases with no gene match: 8. The germline gives CDR1 LNHNV, CDR2 YYDKDF (reference sequence). The CDR3 is made up of 18 amino acids.

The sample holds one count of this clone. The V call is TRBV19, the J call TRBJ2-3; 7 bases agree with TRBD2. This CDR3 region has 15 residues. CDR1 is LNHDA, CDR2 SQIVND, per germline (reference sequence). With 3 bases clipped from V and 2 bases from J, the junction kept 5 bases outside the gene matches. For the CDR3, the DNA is TGTGCCAGTAGTATTGGGGCGGGAGTCACAGATACGCAGTATTTT. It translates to CASSIGAGVTDTQYF.

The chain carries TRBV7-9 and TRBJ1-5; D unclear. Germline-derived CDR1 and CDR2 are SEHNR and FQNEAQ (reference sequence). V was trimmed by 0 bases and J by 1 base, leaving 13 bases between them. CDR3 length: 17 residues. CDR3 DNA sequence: TGTGCCAGCAGCTTAGCGGAGGTCCCAGGAAGCAATCAGCCCCAGCATTTT. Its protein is CASSLAEVPGSNQPQHF.

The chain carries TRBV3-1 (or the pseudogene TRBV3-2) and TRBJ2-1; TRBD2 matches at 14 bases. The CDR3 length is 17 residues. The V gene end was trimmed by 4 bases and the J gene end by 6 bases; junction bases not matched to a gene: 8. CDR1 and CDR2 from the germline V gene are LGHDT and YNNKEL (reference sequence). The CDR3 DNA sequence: TGTGCCAGCAGCCGAGGCCGGGGACTAGCGGGAGTCAATGAGCAGTTCTTC. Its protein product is CASSRGRGLAGVNEQFF.

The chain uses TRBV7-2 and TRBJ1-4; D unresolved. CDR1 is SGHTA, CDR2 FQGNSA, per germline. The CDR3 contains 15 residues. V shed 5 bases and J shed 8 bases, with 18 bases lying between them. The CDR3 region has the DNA TGTGCCAGCAGCCCCCTACAGTCTTCGGGGGAAAAACTGTTTTTT. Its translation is CASSPLQSSGEKLFF.